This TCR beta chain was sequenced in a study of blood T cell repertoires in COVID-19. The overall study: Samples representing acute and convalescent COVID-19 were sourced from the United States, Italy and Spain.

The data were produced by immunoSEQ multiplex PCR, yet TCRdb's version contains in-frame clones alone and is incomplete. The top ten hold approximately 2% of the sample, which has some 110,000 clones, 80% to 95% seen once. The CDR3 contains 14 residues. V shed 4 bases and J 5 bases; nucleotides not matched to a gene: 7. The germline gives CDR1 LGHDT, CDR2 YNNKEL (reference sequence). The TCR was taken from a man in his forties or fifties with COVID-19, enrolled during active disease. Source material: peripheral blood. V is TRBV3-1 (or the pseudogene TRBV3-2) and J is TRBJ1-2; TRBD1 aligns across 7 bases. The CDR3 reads CASSPSGTEYGYTF. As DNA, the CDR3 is TGTGCCAGCAGCCCCTCCGGGACAGAGTATGGCTACACCTTC.